A single sample is the source of the 18 T cell receptor beta chains below, sequenced in a study of T cell responses to AZD1222 COVID-19 vaccine. Only in-frame clones appear in the TCRdb table, and some are missing; sequencing was by immunoSEQ multiplex PCR. This sample has 75,000 to 100,000 clones, with 70% to 90% found just once. The material sequenced was peripheral blood, taken on day 0 of MenACWY control vaccination. Every receptor here comes from an adult in good health.

J is TRBJ2-1 and V is TRBV19; TRBD1 or TRBD2 may be the D gene (6 bases each). Germline V lookup: CDR1 LNHDA, CDR2 SQIVND (reference sequence). This CDR3 contains 11 residues. V lost 8 bases and J lost 9, with 11 bases in between. The CDR3 region has the DNA TGTGCCAGTTTACAGGGAGGTGAGCAGTTCTTC. Translated, it gives CASLQGGEQFF. Full variable domain (rest looked up from reference TRBV19 and TRBJ2-1): DGGITQSPKYLFRKEGQNVTLSCEQNLNHDAMYWYRQDPGQGLRLIYYSQIVNDFQKGDIAEGYSVSREKKESFPLTVTSAQKNPTAFYLCASLQGGEQFFGPGTRLTVL.

The V call is TRBV19, the J call TRBJ2-2; D may be TRBD2 (7 bases). Trimming took off 7 bases at V and 3 bases at J, with 15 bases between the two ends. The V gene's germline CDR1 is LNHDA and CDR2 SQIVND (reference sequence). This CDR3 has 15 residues. CDR3 DNA sequence: TGTGCCAGTACCCTAGGGGGGGTAGACACCGGGGAGCTGTTTTTT. As protein: CASTLGGVDTGELFF.

The chain couples TRBV7-9 to TRBJ1-5, with D tentatively TRBD1 (5 bases). The CDR3 contains 14 residues. Deletions cut 4 bases from V and 2 bases from J, with 9 bases between. In germline, CDR1 is SEHNR, CDR2 FQNEAQ (reference sequence). The CDR3 spells CASSSTQGNQPQHF. The DNA for the CDR3 is TGTGCCAGCAGCTCAACACAGGGCAATCAGCCCCAGCATTTT.

The chain recombines TRBV2 with TRBJ1-2, with a possible D match to TRBD1 (5 bases). The CDR3 loop spans 14 amino acids. The germline V gene encodes CDR1 SNHLY and CDR2 FYNNEI. V shed 4 bases and J shed 0 bases, with 9 bases lying between them. DNA of the CDR3: TGTGCCAGCAGTGGATTGACAGCTAACTATGGCTACACCTTC. This codes for CASSGLTANYGYTF.

This clone was observed many times. The chain joins TRBV10-3 to TRBJ2-7; a possible D gene is TRBD2 (6 bases). Trimming took 0 bases from V and 6 from J, leaving 15 bases between them. The CDR3 spans 15 residues. Germline CDR1 ENHRY, CDR2 SYGVKD. In nucleotides, the CDR3 is TGTGCCATCAGTGAGTCGAGTGAGGGGAGGAGCGAGCAGTACTTC. It specifies CAISESSEGRSEQYF.

Points on this clone: A read error may produce the germline difference seen at one junction end. The CDR3 DNA is TGTGCCAGCAGTGAGACTGGGACAGCGACCTTT. Its translation: CASSETGTATF. The J gene is TRBJ1-1, the V gene TRBV6-1, with 7 bases matching TRBD1. CDR1 and CDR2 from the germline V gene are MNHNS and SASEGT. This CDR3 has 11 amino acids.

This clone was picked up one time. The chain uses TRBV29-1 and TRBJ2-1; 16 nucleotides agree with TRBD2. The junction had 18 bases not matched to a gene; V was cut back by 4 bases and J by 6 bases. The CDR3 covers 20 residues. In germline, CDR1 is SQVTM, CDR2 ANQGSEA. CDR3 DNA: TGCAGCGTTGCGATGGCCGGGACTAGCGGGGGGGGTAGGCTTGGCAATGAGCAGTTCTTC. Its protein product is CSVAMAGTSGGGRLGNEQFF.

This chain links TRBV12-5 with TRBJ2-7; D call uncertain. CDR1 and CDR2 from the germline V gene are LGHNT and FRNRAP. The ends were cut back, 7 bases at V and 7 bases at J, with 11 bases in the middle. The CDR3 is 11 residues long. CDR3 sequence: CASALVGEQYF. The CDR3 DNA sequence: TGTGCTAGTGCCCTCGTCGGGGAGCAGTACTTC.

The genes are TRBV5-1 and TRBJ1-1; TRBD1 matches at 9 bases. CDR3 length: 14 amino acids. Germline values: CDR1 SGHRS, CDR2 YFSETQ. The J segment lost 1 base and the V segment lost 4 bases, leaving 2 bases of the junction unmatched. This CDR3 reads CASSVGQGNTEAFF. In nucleotides, the CDR3 is TGCGCCAGCAGCGTGGGACAGGGGAACACTGAAGCTTTCTTT.

The chain links TRBV2 to TRBJ2-2; TRBD1 matches 9 bases. Germline V CDR1 and CDR2: SNHLY, FYNNEI. This CDR3 region has 14 residues. J lost 7 bases, V lost 7 bases, and 7 bases had no gene match. CDR3 DNA sequence: TGTGCCAGCACCCCGGGACAGGGATACGGGGAGCTGTTTTTT. Its protein product is CASTPGQGYGELFF.

This rearrangement joins TRBV2 to TRBJ2-3, with D perhaps matching TRBD2 (5 bases). V lost 7 bases to trimming and J lost 6 bases, with 17 bases between them. The CDR3 extends over 14 amino acids. Germline CDR1 reads SNHLY; CDR2 reads FYNNEI. This chain's CDR3 is CASNRDSPLDTQYF. CDR3 nucleotides: TGTGCCAGCAACCGGGATTCCCCCCTCGATACGCAGTATTTT.

The chain carries TRBV7-2 and TRBJ1-5; D is unresolved. Germline CDR1 and CDR2: SGHTA and FQGNSA. Trimming left V 3 bases short and J 4 bases short, with 13 bases between. CDR3 length: 15 residues. CDR3 amino acids: CASSFSEGFNQPQHF. In DNA, the CDR3 is TGTGCCAGCAGCTTCTCGGAAGGGTTTAATCAGCCCCAGCATTTT.

This clone has only a few counts. This chain joins TRBV11-1 and TRBJ1-6; D possibly corresponds to TRBD1 (6 bases). Germline-derived CDR1 and CDR2 are SGHAT and FQDESV (reference sequence). This CDR3 is 14 amino acids long. V lost 4 bases and J lost 5, with 9 bases in between. DNA for the CDR3: TGTGCCAGCAGCTCCAGGGGAAATAATTCACCCCTCCACTTT. This sequence encodes CASSSRGNNSPLHF.

This clone was seen just once. This chain joins TRBV5-1 and TRBJ2-1; TRBD1 is a possible D gene (5 bases). The CDR3 runs 15 residues. Germline CDR1 and CDR2: SGHRS and YFSETQ. The V gene lost 5 bases and the J gene lost 8 bases, with 20 bases spanning the gap. The CDR3: CASRGAGPQGYEQFF. CDR3 nucleotide sequence: TGCGCCAGCAGAGGGGCAGGTCCCCAGGGCTATGAGCAGTTCTTC. The variable domain in full, with the rest retrieved from reference TRBV5-1 and TRBJ2-1, is KAGVTQTPRYLIKTRGQQVTLSCSPISGHRSVSWYQQTPGQGLQFLFEYFSETQRNKGNFPGRFSGRQFSNSRSEMNVSTLELGDSALYLCASRGAGPQGYEQFFGPGTRLTVL.

The chain has TRBV7-9 and TRBJ1-5; TRBD1 matches 8 bases. Germline values: CDR1 SEHNR, CDR2 FQNEAQ (reference sequence). The CDR3 runs 14 residues. The V and J ends lost 7 bases and 2 bases, in that order; junction bases with no gene match: 4. CDR3 residues: CASTQGAGNQPQHF. CDR3 sequence (DNA): TGTGCCAGCACGCAGGGGGCCGGCAATCAGCCCCAGCATTTT.

J is TRBJ2-6 and V is TRBV9; 7 bases fit TRBD2. Germline V gives CDR1 SGDLS, CDR2 YYNGEE. The CDR3 sequence is 19 residues long. The J segment lost 2 bases and the V segment lost 4 bases, leaving 15 bases of the junction unmatched. The CDR3 bases are TGTGCCAGCAGCCCGGGGGAGGGCCTCGGAGGGCCTGGGGCCAACGTCCTGACTTTC. Translation: CASSPGEGLGGPGANVLTF.

The chain employs TRBV7-9 and TRBJ1-1, with D unclear. The CDR3 runs to 12 residues. V was clipped by 3 bases and J by 4 bases, with 6 bases between them. CDR1 is SEHNR and CDR2 is FQNEAQ in the germline V gene (reference sequence). CDR3 bases: TGTGCCAGCAGCTTTACTGCCACTGAAGCTTTCTTT. It codes for CASSFTATEAFF.

V is TRBV19 and J is TRBJ2-7; D is undetermined. Deletions cut 2 bases from V and 0 bases from J, with 8 bases between. Germline CDR1 LNHDA, CDR2 SQIVND (reference sequence). The CDR3 is 14 amino acids. The CDR3 DNA is TGTGCCAGTAGTATAACAACGAGCTCCTACGAGCAGTACTTC. As protein: CASSITTSSYEQYF.